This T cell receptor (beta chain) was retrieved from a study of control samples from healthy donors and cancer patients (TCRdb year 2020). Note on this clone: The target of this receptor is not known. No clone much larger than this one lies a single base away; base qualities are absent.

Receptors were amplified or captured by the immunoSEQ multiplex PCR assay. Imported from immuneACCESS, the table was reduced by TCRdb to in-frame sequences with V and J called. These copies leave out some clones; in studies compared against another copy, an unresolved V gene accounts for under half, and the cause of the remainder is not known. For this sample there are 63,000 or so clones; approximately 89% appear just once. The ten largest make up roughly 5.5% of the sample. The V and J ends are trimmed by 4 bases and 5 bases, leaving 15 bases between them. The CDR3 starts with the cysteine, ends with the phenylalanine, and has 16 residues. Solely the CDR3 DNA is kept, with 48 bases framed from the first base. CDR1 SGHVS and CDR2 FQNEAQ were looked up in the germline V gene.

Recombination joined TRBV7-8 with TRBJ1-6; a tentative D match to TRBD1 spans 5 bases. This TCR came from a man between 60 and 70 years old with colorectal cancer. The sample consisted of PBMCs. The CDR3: CASSSSSGRNNSPLHF. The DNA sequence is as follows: TGTGCCAGCAGCTCAAGTTCGGGACGTAATAATTCACCCCTCCACTTT.